Each of the 31 T cell receptor beta chains below was sequenced from the same sample in a study of blood T cell repertoires in COVID-19. TCRdb's table, derived via immunoSEQ multiplex PCR, lists solely in-frame clones and lacks some. The sample lists under 150,000 clones; 55% to 70% were seen once. Sequenced input: peripheral blood. These TCRs come from a woman aged 70-85 years with acute or convalescent COVID-19.

The sample holds a few counts of this clone. The sample carries other DNA sequences with the same CDR3. This chain connects TRBV3-1 (or the pseudogene TRBV3-2) to TRBJ2-3; tentatively, D is TRBD2 (6 bases). The CDR3 spans 15 residues. Germline V gene data show CDR1 as LGHDT and CDR2 as YNNKEL (reference sequence). Trimming removed 4 bases at V and 1 base at J, with 12 bases between. CDR3 region: CASSPGLRGTDTQYF. The CDR3 DNA follows: TGTGCCAGCAGCCCCGGACTAAGGGGCACAGATACGCAGTATTTT.

This clone was picked up many times. The V and J genes are TRBV12-3 or TRBV12-4 and TRBJ1-2, with 8 bases matching TRBD1. The CDR3 spans 13 residues. The V gene end was trimmed by 10 bases and the J gene end by 4 bases; junction bases not matched to a gene: 8. CDR3 sequence reads: CAISQGAGYGYTF. CDR3 nucleotides: TGTGCCATTTCCCAGGGGGCAGGCTATGGCTACACCTTC.

The V and J genes are TRBV2 and TRBJ1-1, with a tentative D call TRBD1 (5 bases). The CDR3 is 14 amino acids. Trimming shortened V by 4 bases and J by 4 bases, and 13 bases separated the two germline ends. Germline lookup yields CDR1 SNHLY and CDR2 FYNNEI. The CDR3 bases are TGTGCCAGCAGTGCCCGGCGGGGCGGCACTGAAGCTTTCTTT. This translates into CASSARRGGTEAFF. Combining the CDR3 with reference TRBV2 and TRBJ1-1 gives the whole variable domain EPEVTQTPSHQVTQMGQEVILRCVPISNHLYFYWYRQILGQKVEFLVSFYNNEISEKSEIFDDQFSVERPDGSNFTLKIRSTKLEDSAMYFCASSARRGGTEAFFGQGTRLTVV.

This clone was seen a handful of times. The CDR3 sequence: CSVNGLAGYYEQYF. CDR3 nucleotides: TGCAGCGTTAACGGACTAGCGGGATACTACGAGCAGTACTTC. The V gene is TRBV29-1, the J gene TRBJ2-7, with 12 bases that match TRBD2. The V segment lost 5 bases and the J segment 3 bases; nucleotides outside the gene matches: 5. Looked up from germline, CDR1 is SQVTM and CDR2 is ANQGSEA. This CDR3 is built from 14 residues.

The gene calls are TRBV18 and TRBJ1-2, with 10 bases fitting TRBD1. The CDR3 spans 14 residues. Per germline, CDR1 KGHSH and CDR2 LQKENI. With V trimmed by 6 bases and J by 8 bases, 9 bases remained unmatched. CDR3 in amino acids: CASSRGQGLEGYTF. In nucleotides, the CDR3 is TGTGCCAGCTCCCGGGGACAGGGGCTGGAGGGCTACACCTTC.

This chain links TRBV7-2 with TRBJ1-2; 9 bases match TRBD1. The CDR3 spans 13 residues. The germline V gene has CDR1 SGHTA and CDR2 FQGNSA. J lost 8 bases, V lost 4 bases, and 5 bases had no gene match. The CDR3 spells CASSYHRGQGYTF. CDR3 in DNA: TGTGCCAGCAGCTACCACAGGGGGCAGGGCTACACCTTC.

The J gene is TRBJ1-5, the V gene TRBV19; no firm D call. V shed 3 bases and J shed 2 bases, with 11 bases lying between them. This CDR3 contains 15 residues. Germline values: CDR1 LNHDA, CDR2 SQIVND (reference sequence). The CDR3 here is CASSMSRIGNQPQHF. DNA of the CDR3: TGTGCCAGTAGTATGTCCAGGATCGGCAATCAGCCCCAGCATTTT.

The V call is TRBV7-9, the J call TRBJ2-1; 9 nucleotides agree with TRBD1. Per the germline V gene, CDR1 is SEHNR and CDR2 is FQNEAQ (reference sequence). With V trimmed by 2 bases and J by 4 bases, 3 bases remained unmatched. CDR3 length: 15 residues. Here the CDR3 reads CASSLTGGSYNEQFF. CDR3 nucleotides: TGTGCCAGCAGCTTAACAGGGGGCTCGTACAATGAGCAGTTCTTC.

This chain connects TRBV4-2 to TRBJ2-1; TRBD2 matches 11 bases. Germline V gene lookup returns CDR1 LGHNA and CDR2 YNFKEQ. J lost 4 bases, V lost 4 bases, and 3 bases had no gene match. There are 15 residues in the CDR3. CDR3 in amino acids: CASSPRLAGYNEQFF. As DNA, the CDR3 is TGTGCCAGCAGCCCCCGACTAGCGGGGTACAATGAGCAGTTCTTC.

This clone occurred a few times. This chain links TRBV19 with TRBJ2-3, with D tentatively TRBD1 (6 bases). Germline lookup yields CDR1 LNHDA and CDR2 SQIVND (reference sequence). The V end was cut by 4 bases, the J end by 1 base, with 12 bases between. This CDR3 is 15 amino acids long. CDR3 region: CASSSDRRRTDTQYF. DNA for the CDR3: TGTGCCAGTAGTAGTGACAGGAGGCGCACAGATACGCAGTATTTT. Variable domain in full (rest from reference TRBV19 and TRBJ2-3): DGGITQSPKYLFRKEGQNVTLSCEQNLNHDAMYWYRQDPGQGLRLIYYSQIVNDFQKGDIAEGYSVSREKKESFPLTVTSAQKNPTAFYLCASSSDRRRTDTQYFGPGTRLTVL.

This rearrangement joins TRBV25-1 to TRBJ2-5; TRBD1 matches 9 bases. V shed 7 bases, J shed 4 bases, and the junction held 4 bases outside the gene matches. The length of the CDR3 is 13 residues. In germline, CDR1 is MGHDK, CDR2 SYGVNS. CDR3 DNA sequence: TGTGCCAGCAAGGACAGGGGAGGAGAGACCCAGTACTTC. It specifies CASKDRGGETQYF.

The table lists this clone with a few counts. V and J are TRBV29-1 and TRBJ2-7; 9 positions match TRBD1. The CDR3 is made up of 14 amino acids. CDR1 and CDR2 (germline): SQVTM, ANQGSEA. With V trimmed by 6 bases and J by 2 bases, 8 bases remained unmatched. The chain's CDR3 is CSVDEGQGTYEQYF. CDR3 sequence (DNA): TGCAGCGTGGACGAAGGACAGGGGACCTACGAGCAGTACTTC.

This chain joins TRBV7-2 and TRBJ1-2; D unclear. There are 16 residues in the CDR3. Germline assignment: CDR1 SGHTA and CDR2 FQGNSA. The ends were cut back, 5 bases at V and 0 bases at J, with 16 bases in the middle. This chain's CDR3 is CASSPGGLGSNYGYTF. CDR3 sequence (DNA): TGTGCCAGCAGCCCAGGAGGATTGGGCTCTAACTATGGCTACACCTTC.

The chain employs TRBV21-1 and TRBJ1-4. TRBV21-1 is a known pseudogene. The CDR3 is 14 residues long. CDR3 coding DNA: TGTGCCATTACGTCGGGGGAGGCTAATGAAAAACTGTTTTTT. Translating gives CAITSGEANEKLFF.

The chain combines TRBV20-1 with TRBJ2-1; D is unclear. The CDR3 length is 11 residues. V shed 1 base and J shed 7 bases, with 5 bases lying between them. The germline V gene encodes CDR1 DFQATT and CDR2 SNEGSKA (reference sequence). The CDR3 DNA sequence: TGCAGTGCTAGAGGCGGAAATGAGCAGTTCTTC. Encoded protein: CSARGGNEQFF.

The V and J genes are TRBV6-6 and TRBJ2-3, with D possibly being TRBD1 (5 bases). The CDR3 runs to 15 residues. The ends were cut back, 6 bases at V and 1 base at J, with 14 bases in the middle. Germline V gene sequence: CDR1 MNHNY, CDR2 SVGAGI (reference sequence). The CDR3 loop reads CASRAQGFGTDTQYF. CDR3 sequence (DNA): TGTGCCAGCAGGGCGCAGGGTTTTGGCACAGATACGCAGTATTTT.

This clone was found many times. The rearrangement links TRBV4-3 to TRBJ1-6; D not certain. This CDR3 is built from 13 residues. The ends were cut back, 5 bases at V and 3 bases at J, with 5 bases in the middle. The germline V gene has CDR1 LGHNA and CDR2 YSLEER. CDR3 sequence: CASSELYNSPLHF. The CDR3 DNA is TGCGCCAGCAGCGAACTCTATAATTCACCCCTCCACTTT.

The rearrangement joins TRBV11-2 to TRBJ2-2, with a possible D match to TRBD1 (5 bases). The V end lost 7 bases, the J end lost 6 bases, and 18 bases lay between the germline ends. The length of the CDR3 is 15 residues. Germline CDR1 is SGHAT and CDR2 is FQNNGV. The CDR3 sequence is CASTPGRVTSGELFF. Here the CDR3 DNA reads TGTGCCAGCACACCCGGCAGGGTTACGTCCGGGGAGCTGTTTTTT.

This clone appeared a single time. V usage is TRBV19 and J usage is TRBJ2-5, with TRBD1 identical over 8 bases. This CDR3 contains 17 residues. Germline V gene data show CDR1 as LNHDA and CDR2 as SQIVND (reference sequence). Trimming cost V 6 bases and J 5 bases; bases outside gene matches: 17. CDR3 amino acids: CASRNVLDRVETETQYF. In nucleotides, the CDR3 is TGTGCCAGTAGAAACGTACTGGACAGGGTAGAGACTGAGACCCAGTACTTC.

This clone was counted a few times. The chain uses TRBV29-1 and TRBJ2-3, with 12 bases matching TRBD2. The V gene's germline CDR1 is SQVTM and CDR2 ANQGSEA. The V gene end was trimmed by 4 bases and the J gene end by 8 bases; junction bases not matched to a gene: 7. The CDR3 extends over 14 amino acids. CDR3 nucleotide sequence: TGCAGCGTTGTGCCTAGCGGGAGGGCCGGTACGCAGTATTTT. This codes for CSVVPSGRAGTQYF.

This clone was seen once. The chain has TRBV10-2 and TRBJ2-7, with 9 bases matching TRBD2. Germline assignment: CDR1 WSHSY and CDR2 SAAADI. This CDR3 is 15 amino acids long. The V gene end was trimmed by 2 bases and the J gene end by 3 bases; junction bases not matched to a gene: 5. CDR3 bases: TGCGCCAGCAGTGAGCCGGGACTAGCAGGCTACGAGCAGTACTTC. Residues: CASSEPGLAGYEQYF.

This sequence joins TRBV6-2 or TRBV6-3 and TRBJ2-7; the D is unclear. V lost 2 bases, J lost 4 bases, and 12 bases lay in between. This CDR3 comprises 14 residues. Per the germline V gene, CDR1 is MNHEY and CDR2 is SVGEGT. CDR3 protein: CASSYKPTVYEQYF. The CDR3 bases are TGTGCCAGCAGTTACAAGCCCACAGTATACGAGCAGTACTTC.

The chain has TRBV28 and TRBJ2-1, with 9 nucleotides matching TRBD1. The V segment lost 6 bases and the J segment 5 bases; nucleotides outside the gene matches: 8. The CDR3 has 15 residues. Germline CDR1 and CDR2: MDHEN and SYDVKM. In DNA form, the CDR3 reads TGTGCCAGCAGCTTAGGACAGGGGTTCAACAATGAGCAGTTCTTC. Its protein product is CASSLGQGFNNEQFF.

V is TRBV4-2 and J is TRBJ1-4; D perhaps matches TRBD1 (5 bases). The CDR3 runs 16 residues. Trimming took 1 base from V and 3 from J, leaving 12 bases between them. Germline values: CDR1 LGHNA, CDR2 YNFKEQ. The CDR3 coding sequence is TGTGCCAGCAGCCAAGTTGGAGGGGTAGCTAATGAAAAACTGTTTTTT. As protein: CASSQVGGVANEKLFF.

This clone has just one count. CDR3 bases: TGTGCCAGCAGCTTGTCAAGAGGGATGAACACTGAAGCTTTCTTT. Its translation is CASSLSRGMNTEAFF. The chain combines TRBV5-4 with TRBJ1-1; D not resolved. The CDR3 has 15 amino acids. Trimming left V 1 base short and J 0 bases short, with 10 bases between. Germline V gene data show CDR1 as SGHNT and CDR2 as YYREEE (reference sequence).

This rearrangement joins TRBV28 to TRBJ2-6; 7 nucleotides align to TRBD1. This CDR3 has 16 residues. J lost 0 bases, V lost 8 bases, and 7 bases had no gene match. Germline loops: CDR1 MDHEN, CDR2 SYDVKM. This CDR3 reads CASFTGDPSGANVLTF. The CDR3 DNA reads as TGTGCCAGCTTTACAGGGGATCCCTCTGGGGCCAACGTCCTGACTTTC.

V is TRBV10-3 and J is TRBJ2-1; TRBD1 agrees at 10 bases. The germline V gene has CDR1 ENHRY and CDR2 SYGVKD. The CDR3 covers 14 residues. The ends lost 7 bases at V and 8 bases at J; junction bases unmatched: 8. The CDR3 nucleotides are TGTGCCATCACCGGGACAGGGGAAGGGGATGAGCAGTTCTTC. Its protein is CAITGTGEGDEQFF.

The gene calls are TRBV10-3 and TRBJ2-3; TRBD1 agrees at 7 bases. This CDR3 contains 14 residues. V lost 4 bases to trimming and J lost 1 base; unmatched junction nucleotides: 2. Germline loops: CDR1 ENHRY, CDR2 SYGVKD. The CDR3 nucleotides are TGTGCCATCAGTGGACAGGGAGGCACAGATACGCAGTATTTT. Its protein is CAISGQGGTDTQYF.

The chain links TRBV3-1 (or the pseudogene TRBV3-2) to TRBJ2-3, with 8 bases matching TRBD2. The CDR3 consists of 15 residues. Per the germline V gene, CDR1 is LGHDT and CDR2 is YNNKEL (reference sequence). Trimming cost V 5 bases and J 0 bases; bases outside gene matches: 4. CDR3 region: CASSEAGVSTDTQYF. Here the CDR3 DNA reads TGTGCCAGCAGCGAAGCGGGGGTTAGCACAGATACGCAGTATTTT.

The rearrangement links TRBV6-6 to TRBJ1-1, with D possibly matching TRBD1 (5 bases). The CDR3 runs to 15 residues. Germline V gives CDR1 MNHNY, CDR2 SVGAGI (reference sequence). V was pared by 0 bases and J by 1 base, with 9 bases between. CDR3 sequence: CASSYSGRANTEAFF. Written as DNA, the CDR3 is TGTGCCAGCAGTTACTCGGGCAGGGCGAACACTGAAGCTTTCTTT.

The chain combines TRBV5-1 with TRBJ1-1; no reliable D call. CDR1 is SGHRS and CDR2 is YFSETQ in the germline V gene. The CDR3 length is 15 residues. V was cut by 0 bases and J by 1 base, with 10 bases left in between. CDR3 in amino acids: CASSLGVPGNTEAFF. The CDR3 DNA reads as TGCGCCAGCAGCTTGGGGGTGCCAGGGAACACTGAAGCTTTCTTT.